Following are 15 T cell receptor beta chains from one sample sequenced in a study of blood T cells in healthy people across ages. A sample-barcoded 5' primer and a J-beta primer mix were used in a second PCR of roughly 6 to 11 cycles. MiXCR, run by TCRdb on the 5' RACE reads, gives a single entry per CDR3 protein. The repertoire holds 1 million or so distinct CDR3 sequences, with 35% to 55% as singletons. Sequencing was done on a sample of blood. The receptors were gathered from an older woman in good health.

The CDR3 is CASSLGGAPPLSNEQFF. DNA of the CDR3: TGTGCCAGCAGCTTAGGGGGGGCCCCCCCGTTAAGCAATGAGCAGTTCTTC. This rearrangement joins TRBV7-2 to TRBJ2-1; the D gene could be TRBD1 or TRBD2 (6 bases each). The CDR3 consists of 17 residues. CDR1 and CDR2 from the germline V gene are SGHTA and FQGNSA. Trimming took off 1 base at V and 6 bases at J, with 19 bases between the two ends.

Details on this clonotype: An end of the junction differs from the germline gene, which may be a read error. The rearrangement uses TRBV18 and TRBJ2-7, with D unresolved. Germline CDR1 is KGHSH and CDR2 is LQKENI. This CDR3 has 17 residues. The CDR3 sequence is CAGSPGTSAGYIYEQYF. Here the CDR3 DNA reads TGTGCCGGCTCACCAGGTACTTCAGCAGGATACATCTACGAGCAGTACTTC. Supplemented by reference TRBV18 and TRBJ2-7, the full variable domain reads NAGVMQNPRHLVRRRGQEARLRCSPMKGHSHVYWYRQLPEEGLKFMVYLQKENIIDESGMPKERFSAEFPKEGPSILRIQQVVRGDSAAYFCAGSPGTSAGYIYEQYFGPGTRLTVT.

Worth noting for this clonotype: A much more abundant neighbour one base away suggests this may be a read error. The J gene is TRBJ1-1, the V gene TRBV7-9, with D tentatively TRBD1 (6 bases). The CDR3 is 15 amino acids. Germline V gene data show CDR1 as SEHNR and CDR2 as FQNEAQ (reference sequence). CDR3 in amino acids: CASSLGTASNTAAFF. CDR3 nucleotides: TGTGCCAGCAGCTTAGGGACAGCGTCAAACACTGCAGCTTTCTTT.

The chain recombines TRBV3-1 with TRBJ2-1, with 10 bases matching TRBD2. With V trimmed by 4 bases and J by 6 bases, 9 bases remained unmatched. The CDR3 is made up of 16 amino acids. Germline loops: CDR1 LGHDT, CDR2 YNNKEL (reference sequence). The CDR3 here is CASSRLASGSGNEQFF. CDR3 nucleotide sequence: TGTGCCAGCAGCCGCCTGGCTAGCGGGAGCGGCAATGAGCAGTTCTTC.

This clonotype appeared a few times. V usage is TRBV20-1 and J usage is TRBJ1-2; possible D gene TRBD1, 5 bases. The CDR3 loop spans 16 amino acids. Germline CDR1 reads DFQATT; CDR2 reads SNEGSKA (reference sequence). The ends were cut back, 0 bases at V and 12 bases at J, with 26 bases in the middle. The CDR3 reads CSARDGPPGQHPSHTF. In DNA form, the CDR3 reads TGCAGTGCTAGAGATGGGCCCCCTGGACAACATCCCTCTCACACCTTC.

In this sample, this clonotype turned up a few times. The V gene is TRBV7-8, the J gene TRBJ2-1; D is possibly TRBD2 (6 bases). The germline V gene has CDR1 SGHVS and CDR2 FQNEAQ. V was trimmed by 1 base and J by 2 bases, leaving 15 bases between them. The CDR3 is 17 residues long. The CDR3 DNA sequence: TGTGCCAGCAGCTTAGGAGGAGCCGGACTAACCTACAATGAGCAGTTCTTC. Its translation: CASSLGGAGLTYNEQFF.

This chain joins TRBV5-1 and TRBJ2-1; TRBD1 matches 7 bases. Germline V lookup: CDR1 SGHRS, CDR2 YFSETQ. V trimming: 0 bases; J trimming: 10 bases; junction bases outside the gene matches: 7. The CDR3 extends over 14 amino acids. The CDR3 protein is CASSLANRGREQFF. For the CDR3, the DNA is TGCGCCAGCAGCTTGGCCAACAGGGGCCGGGAGCAGTTCTTC.

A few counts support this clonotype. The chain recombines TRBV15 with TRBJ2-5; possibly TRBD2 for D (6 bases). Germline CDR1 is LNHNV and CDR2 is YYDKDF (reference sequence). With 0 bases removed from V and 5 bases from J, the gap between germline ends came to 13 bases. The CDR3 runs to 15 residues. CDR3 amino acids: CATSRDPGGLETQYF. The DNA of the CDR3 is TGTGCCACCAGCAGAGATCCCGGAGGGTTGGAGACCCAGTACTTC.

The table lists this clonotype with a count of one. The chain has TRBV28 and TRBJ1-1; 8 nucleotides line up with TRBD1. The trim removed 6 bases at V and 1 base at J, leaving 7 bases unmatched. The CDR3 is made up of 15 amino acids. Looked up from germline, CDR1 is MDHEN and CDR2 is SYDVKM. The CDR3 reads CASSRRGQGNTEAFF. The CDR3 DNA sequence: TGTGCCAGCAGCCGACGAGGACAGGGGAACACTGAAGCTTTCTTT. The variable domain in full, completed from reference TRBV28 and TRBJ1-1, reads DVKVTQSSRYLVKRTGEKVFLECVQDMDHENMFWYRQDPGLGLRLIYFSYDVKMKEKGDIPEGYSVSREKKERFSLILESASTNQTSMYLCASSRRGQGNTEAFFGQGTRLTVV.

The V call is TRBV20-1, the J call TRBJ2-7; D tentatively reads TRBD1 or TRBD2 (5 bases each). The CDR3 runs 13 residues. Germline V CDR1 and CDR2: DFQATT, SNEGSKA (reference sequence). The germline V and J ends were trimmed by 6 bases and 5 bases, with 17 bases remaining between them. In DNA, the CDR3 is TGCAGTGCAGAGCCTGGGGGTGTCCACGAGCAGTACTTC. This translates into CSAEPGGVHEQYF.

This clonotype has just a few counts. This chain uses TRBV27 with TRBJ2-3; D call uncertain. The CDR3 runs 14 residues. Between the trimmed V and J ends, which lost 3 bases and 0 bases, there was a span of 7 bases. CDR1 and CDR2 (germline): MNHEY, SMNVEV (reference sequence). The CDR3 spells CASSFRDSTDTQYF. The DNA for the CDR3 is TGTGCCAGCAGTTTTAGGGATAGCACAGATACGCAGTATTTT.

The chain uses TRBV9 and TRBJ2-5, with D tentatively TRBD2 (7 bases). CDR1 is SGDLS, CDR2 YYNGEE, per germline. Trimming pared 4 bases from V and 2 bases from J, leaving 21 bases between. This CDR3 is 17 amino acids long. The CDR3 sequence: CASSSGATSAQQETQYF. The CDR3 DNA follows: TGTGCCAGCAGCTCGGGGGCTACTAGCGCTCAGCAAGAGACCCAGTACTTC.

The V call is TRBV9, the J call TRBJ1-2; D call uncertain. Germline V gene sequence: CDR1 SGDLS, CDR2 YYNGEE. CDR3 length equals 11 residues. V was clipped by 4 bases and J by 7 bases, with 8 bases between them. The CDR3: CASSQLAGYTF. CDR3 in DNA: TGTGCCAGCAGCCAATTGGCTGGCTACACCTTC.

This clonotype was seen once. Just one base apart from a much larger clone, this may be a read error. In nucleotides, the CDR3 is TGCAGCGTTGTAAGGGTACGGGAGCAGTTCTTC. This sequence encodes CSVVRVREQFF. The gene calls are TRBV29-1 and TRBJ2-1; D uncertain. Germline CDR1 reads SQVTM; CDR2 reads ANQGSEA. The V gene lost 4 bases and the J gene lost 10 bases, with 11 bases spanning the gap. The CDR3 is 11 amino acids.

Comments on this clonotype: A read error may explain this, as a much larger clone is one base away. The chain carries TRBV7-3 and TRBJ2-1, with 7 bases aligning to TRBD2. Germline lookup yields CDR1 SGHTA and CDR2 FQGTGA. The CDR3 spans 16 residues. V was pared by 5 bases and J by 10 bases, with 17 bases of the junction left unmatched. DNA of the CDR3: TGTGCCAGCAGCCTCTACGGGGGGTTCGGATCCTACGAGCAGTTCTTC. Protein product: CASSLYGGFGSYEQFF.